These 18 T cell receptor beta chains originate from one sample sequenced in a study of graft-versus-host responses after intestinal transplantation (dated by TCRdb to the early 2020s). Antigens for these TCRs are unknown. The time point label, as the study defines it: cells obtained before transplantation from donor or recipient. The method behind the library was the immunoSEQ multiplex PCR assay. TCRdb holds this immuneACCESS table with in-frame rearrangements only. Some clones are missing; in checked studies, unresolved V genes explain under half, and the rest has no known cause. Within this sample are fewer than 90,000 clones, with about 94% of them counted one time only. Together, the top ten hold 0.15% to 0.2% of the sample. This specimen consisted of unstimulated CD4+ T cells sorted from spleen or lymph node cells, obtained before transplant. These receptors were obtained from a human donor who was the organ donor for an intestinal transplant.

The V call is TRBV28, the J call TRBJ1-1; D gene ambiguous. This CDR3 contains 15 residues. V shed 6 bases and J shed 3 bases, with 17 bases lying between them. Germline CDR1 MDHEN, CDR2 SYDVKM. CDR3 in amino acids: CASRRGPVLHTEAFF. The CDR3 DNA is TGTGCCAGCAGACGAGGACCAGTTCTTCACACTGAAGCTTTCTTT.

The J gene is TRBJ1-2, the V gene TRBV6-5; possible D gene TRBD1, 6 bases. Trimming removed 5 bases from V and 3 bases from J, with 10 bases in between. This CDR3 spans 13 amino acids. The germline CDR1 and CDR2 sequences are MNHEY and SVGAGI. CDR3 in amino acids: CASSLQGDYGYTF. The CDR3 DNA reads TGTGCCAGCAGTCTACAGGGCGACTATGGCTACACCTTC.

This clone is a singleton in its sample. The CDR3 spells CASSVTSGSYNEQFF. The DNA for the CDR3 is TGTGCCAGCTCGGTAACTAGCGGCTCCTACAATGAGCAGTTCTTC. The genes are TRBV18 and TRBJ2-1; 8 bases fit TRBD2. The V gene end was trimmed by 6 bases and the J gene end by 0 bases; junction bases not matched to a gene: 4. The germline CDR1 and CDR2 sequences are KGHSH and LQKENI. CDR3 length: 15 amino acids.

This chain joins TRBV29-1 and TRBJ2-3; 10 bases align to TRBD2. This CDR3 is 15 amino acids long. Germline V lookup: CDR1 SQVTM, CDR2 ANQGSEA. The trim removed 5 bases at V and 2 bases at J, leaving 7 bases unmatched. The CDR3 protein is CSVTRLAGATDTQYF. In DNA form, the CDR3 reads TGCAGCGTTACCCGACTAGCGGGTGCCACAGATACGCAGTATTTT.

This clone came up once. This chain joins TRBV6-1 and TRBJ1-4; a weak D match, TRBD1 (5 bases). The CDR3 totals 15 residues. Trimming stripped 6 bases from V and 7 bases from J, with 18 bases between. Per the germline V gene, CDR1 is MNHNS and CDR2 is SASEGT. The CDR3 is CASSGGPGVGEKLFF. The CDR3 DNA follows: TGTGCCAGCAGCGGGGGACCTGGGGTGGGTGAAAAACTGTTTTTT.

The J gene is TRBJ2-3, the V gene TRBV6-1; 7 bases align to TRBD2. This CDR3 comprises 15 residues. The germline V gene has CDR1 MNHNS and CDR2 SASEGT. V was pared by 3 bases and J by 2 bases, with 5 bases of the junction left unmatched. The CDR3 DNA is TGTGCCAGCAGTGACAGCGGGGTCGTCACAGATACGCAGTATTTT. Encoded protein: CASSDSGVVTDTQYF.

The chain joins TRBV5-4 to TRBJ2-3; a weak D match, TRBD2 (6 bases). Looked up from germline, CDR1 is SGHNT and CDR2 is YYREEE (reference sequence). The CDR3 runs 15 residues. Trimming shortened V by 1 base and J by 0 bases, and 9 bases separated the two germline ends. CDR3 protein: CASSLRGVSTDTQYF. CDR3 DNA sequence: TGTGCCAGCAGCTTGCGCGGGGTGAGCACAGATACGCAGTATTTT.

This clone was recorded only once. V usage is TRBV19 and J usage is TRBJ1-5; 7 bases fit TRBD1. There are 14 residues in the CDR3. With V trimmed by 6 bases and J by 6 bases, 8 bases remained unmatched. Germline lookup yields CDR1 LNHDA and CDR2 SQIVND (reference sequence). The CDR3 nucleotides read TGTGCCAGTAGCAACACAGGGGTGGGTCAGCCCCAGCATTTT. It codes for CASSNTGVGQPQHF.

V usage is TRBV2 and J usage is TRBJ2-7, with 7 bases fitting TRBD1. V trimming: 6 bases; J trimming: 0 bases; junction bases outside the gene matches: 8. Germline lookup yields CDR1 SNHLY and CDR2 FYNNEI. The CDR3 has 15 amino acids. Here the CDR3 reads CASSPDRKPSYEQYF. DNA for the CDR3: TGTGCCAGCAGCCCGGACAGGAAACCCTCCTACGAGCAGTACTTC.

The chain's CDR3 is CASGLRERNTEAFF. The CDR3 region has the DNA TGCGCCAGCGGGCTTAGGGAGCGGAACACTGAAGCTTTCTTT. The rearrangement links TRBV5-1 to TRBJ1-1, with unresolved D. This CDR3 has 14 amino acids. Trimming left V 7 bases short and J 1 base short, with 14 bases between. Looked up from germline, CDR1 is SGHRS and CDR2 is YFSETQ.

CDR3 region: CASSLTDRSYEQYF. The CDR3 coding sequence is TGTGCCAGCAGCTTAACCGACAGGTCCTACGAGCAGTACTTC. The V call is TRBV7-9, the J call TRBJ2-7; D is possibly TRBD1 (6 bases). V was pared by 2 bases and J by 1 base, with 9 bases between. CDR1 SEHNR and CDR2 FQNEAQ come from the germline V gene (reference sequence). This CDR3 is 14 amino acids long.

The V gene is TRBV19, the J gene TRBJ2-5; TRBD2 matches at 12 bases. Germline-derived CDR1 and CDR2 are LNHDA and SQIVND (reference sequence). With 3 bases clipped from V and 1 base from J, the junction kept 6 bases outside the gene matches. The CDR3 is 17 amino acids. This CDR3 is CASSMWLAGGFQETQYF. In DNA, the CDR3 is TGTGCCAGTAGTATGTGGCTAGCGGGGGGGTTCCAAGAGACCCAGTACTTC.

The gene calls are TRBV21-1 and TRBJ2-7; the tabulated D call, TRBD2, remains unverified against the DNA. TRBV21-1 represents a pseudogene. This CDR3 comprises 15 residues. Here the CDR3 DNA reads TGTGCCAGCAGCCCCCGAGGAGGTCGCACCTACGAGCAGTACTTC. It codes for CASSPRGGRTYEQYF.

V is TRBV6-1 and J is TRBJ1-6; D is unresolved. From germline, CDR1 is MNHNS and CDR2 SASEGT. There are 15 residues in the CDR3. V gave up 10 bases and J gave up 3 bases, with 16 bases separating them. CDR3 residues: CATNRGAGYNSPLHF. CDR3 sequence (DNA): TGTGCCACAAACCGCGGAGCGGGCTATAATTCACCCCTCCACTTT.

The gene calls are TRBV6-5 and TRBJ2-1; 14 bases match TRBD2. V lost 6 bases to trimming and J lost 8 bases; unmatched junction nucleotides: 3. In germline, CDR1 is MNHEY, CDR2 SVGAGI. The CDR3 is 14 amino acids. In DNA, the CDR3 is TGTGCCAGCAGGACTAGCGGGGGGGCACATGAGCAGTTCTTC. Its protein product is CASRTSGGAHEQFF.

J is TRBJ1-1 and V is TRBV7-9; TRBD1 might be the D (5 bases). The CDR3 totals 14 residues. V was shortened by 5 bases and J by 0 bases, with 10 bases between the two germline ends. Germline CDR1 reads SEHNR; CDR2 reads FQNEAQ (reference sequence). CDR3 in amino acids: CASSTQTVNTEAFF. The CDR3 DNA is TGTGCCAGCAGCACTCAGACAGTGAACACTGAAGCTTTCTTT.

The chain is built from TRBV6-1 and TRBJ2-2, with 7 bases aligning to TRBD1. The CDR3 is made up of 16 amino acids. The V gene's germline CDR1 is MNHNS and CDR2 SASEGT. The V gene end was trimmed by 8 bases and the J gene end by 3 bases; junction bases not matched to a gene: 12. In nucleotides, the CDR3 is TGTGCCAGCCGTGGGGTACCGGGACAGCACACCGGGGAGCTGTTTTTT. As protein: CASRGVPGQHTGELFF.

CDR3 bases: TGTGCCACCAGTAGGAGTGTACAGGGGGGCCAAGAGACCCAGTACTTC. This gives the protein CATSRSVQGGQETQYF. The chain carries TRBV15 and TRBJ2-5; 8 bases fit TRBD1. V dropped 6 bases and J dropped 1; count of bases not matched to a gene: 10. Germline-derived CDR1 and CDR2 are LNHNV and YYDKDF (reference sequence). This CDR3 is 16 amino acids long.